Shown below are 13 T cell receptor beta chains from a single sample sequenced in a study of blood T cell repertoires in COVID-19. Only in-frame clones appear in the TCRdb table, and some are missing; sequencing was by immunoSEQ multiplex PCR. This table has 42,000 or so clones, around nine tenths appearing once. The specimen sequenced was peripheral blood. The source of these receptors is a human donor in a cohort sampled during active COVID-19.

The chain carries TRBV5-6 and TRBJ2-1; TRBD2 matches at 15 bases. Per the germline V gene, CDR1 is SGHDT and CDR2 is YYEEEE. V lost 4 bases, J lost 4 bases, and 6 bases stayed unmatched. The CDR3 extends over 17 amino acids. The CDR3 loop reads CASSHGLAGGPYNEQFF. CDR3 DNA sequence: TGTGCCAGCAGCCATGGACTAGCGGGGGGGCCGTACAATGAGCAGTTCTTC. The variable domain in full, with the rest retrieved from reference TRBV5-6 and TRBJ2-1, is DAGVTQSPTHLIKTRGQQVTLRCSPKSGHDTVSWYQQALGQGPQFIFQYYEEEERQRGNFPDRFSGHQFPNYSSELNVNALLLGDSALYLCASSHGLAGGPYNEQFFGPGTRLTVL.

The chain links TRBV6-6 to TRBJ2-1; 12 bases line up with TRBD2. The V gene end was trimmed by 5 bases and the J gene end by 7 bases; junction bases not matched to a gene: 3. The germline V gene encodes CDR1 MNHNY and CDR2 SVGAGI (reference sequence). This CDR3 has 14 residues. The CDR3 coding sequence is TGTGCCAGCAGTACGACTAGCGGGGGTAATGAGCAGTTCTTC. Translation: CASSTTSGGNEQFF.

The rearrangement links TRBV6-5 to TRBJ1-5; 7 bases map to TRBD1. This CDR3 has 15 amino acids. Per the germline V gene, CDR1 is MNHEY and CDR2 is SVGAGI. After removal of 0 bases from V and 5 bases from J, the junction contained 4 bases not matched to a gene. For the CDR3, the DNA is TGTGCCAGCAGTTACTCGACCAGGGGGGATCAGCCCCAGCATTTT. Translating it yields CASSYSTRGDQPQHF.

V gene TRBV27 combines with J gene TRBJ2-7, with TRBD1 matching 9 bases. Germline V gives CDR1 MNHEY, CDR2 SMNVEV (reference sequence). The V and J ends lost 3 bases and 7 bases, in that order; junction bases with no gene match: 7. The CDR3 contains 14 residues. For the CDR3, the DNA is TGTGCCAGCAGTTTTACAGGGGGCCTCGGGGAGCAGTACTTC. It codes for CASSFTGGLGEQYF.

This clone turned up a few times. The chain joins TRBV6-2 or TRBV6-3 to TRBJ1-2, with TRBD1 matching over 9 bases. The V gene's germline CDR1 is MNHEY and CDR2 SVGEGT. This CDR3 region has 14 residues. Trimming removed 6 bases from V and 4 bases from J; junction bases left unmatched: 6. The CDR3 DNA is TGTGCCAGCAGCCCTCCGGGACAGGGCTATGGCTACACCTTC. This gives the protein CASSPPGQGYGYTF.

Here the CDR3 reads CASSESGSLLKETQYF. CDR3 DNA sequence: TGCGCCAGCAGTGAGTCTGGTAGTCTCCTCAAAGAGACCCAGTACTTC. The chain has TRBV10-1 and TRBJ2-5; D uncertain. Trimming removed 0 bases from V and 3 bases from J, with 14 bases in between. The CDR3 is 16 amino acids. The V gene's germline CDR1 is WNHNN and CDR2 SYGVQD (reference sequence).

This chain connects TRBV2 to TRBJ1-4, with TRBD1 as a possible D gene (6 bases). The CDR3 is 13 amino acids. Per the germline V gene, CDR1 is SNHLY and CDR2 is FYNNEI. V lost 4 bases, J lost 7 bases, and 10 bases lay in between. CDR3 protein: CASSGAGVEKLFF. CDR3 in DNA: TGTGCCAGCAGTGGGGCAGGGGTTGAAAAACTGTTTTTT.

The V and J genes are TRBV9 and TRBJ1-6; 10 bases are shared with TRBD1. V gave up 3 bases and J gave up 7 bases; unmatched junction bases: 4. Per the germline V gene, CDR1 is SGDLS and CDR2 is YYNGEE. The CDR3 is made up of 15 amino acids. CDR3 in amino acids: CASSARQGANSPLHF. Here the CDR3 DNA reads TGTGCCAGCAGCGCCAGACAGGGGGCGAATTCACCCCTCCACTTT.

The chain joins TRBV7-9 to TRBJ1-4; 12 nucleotides match TRBD1. The CDR3 loop spans 17 amino acids. CDR1 is SEHNR and CDR2 is FQNEAQ in the germline V gene (reference sequence). V was pared by 3 bases and J by 3 bases, with 5 bases of the junction left unmatched. The CDR3 DNA reads TGTGCCAGCAGCTTGCAGGGACAGGGGGCTGCTAATGAAAAACTGTTTTTT. Encoded protein: CASSLQGQGAANEKLFF.

This chain uses TRBV10-3 with TRBJ2-1, with 9 bases aligning to TRBD1. Germline V CDR1 and CDR2: ENHRY, SYGVKD. The ends lost 2 bases at V and 6 bases at J; junction bases unmatched: 5. This CDR3 is built from 15 residues. CDR3 residues: CAISEVGQGTNEQFF. The CDR3 coding sequence is TGTGCCATCAGTGAGGTGGGACAGGGAACCAATGAGCAGTTCTTC.

The rearrangement joins TRBV3-1 (or the pseudogene TRBV3-2) to TRBJ2-7; tentative D call: TRBD2 (6 bases). V was trimmed by 0 bases and J by 2 bases, leaving 8 bases between them. This CDR3 region has 14 residues. The germline V gene encodes CDR1 LGHDT and CDR2 YNNKEL (reference sequence). CDR3 region: CASSQEWGAYEQYF. CDR3 sequence (DNA): TGTGCCAGCAGCCAAGAGTGGGGGGCCTACGAGCAGTACTTC.

The V gene is TRBV5-1, the J gene TRBJ2-7; 7 positions match TRBD2. CDR3 length equals 13 residues. With V trimmed by 4 bases and J by 6 bases, 7 bases remained unmatched. Germline-derived CDR1 and CDR2 are SGHRS and YFSETQ. CDR3 nucleotide sequence: TGCGCCAGCAGCCAATCGCGGGGGTTCGAGCAGTACTTC. This sequence encodes CASSQSRGFEQYF. Looking up the rest from reference TRBV5-1 and TRBJ2-7 gives the full variable domain: KAGVTQTPRYLIKTRGQQVTLSCSPISGHRSVSWYQQTPGQGLQFLFEYFSETQRNKGNFPGRFSGRQFSNSRSEMNVSTLELGDSALYLCASSQSRGFEQYFGPGTRLTVT.

The chain employs TRBV24-1 and TRBJ2-1; D possibly corresponds to TRBD1 (5 bases). This CDR3 spans 13 amino acids. V lost 7 bases and J 9 bases, leaving 15 bases between the germline ends. Looked up from germline, CDR1 is KGHDR and CDR2 is SFDVKD. The CDR3 DNA reads TGTGCCACCAGCCCAACAGGTATAGGTGAGCAGTTCTTC. Amino acids: CATSPTGIGEQFF.